This entry concerns a single T cell receptor beta chain. Only in-frame clones appear in the TCRdb table, and some are missing; sequencing was by immunoSEQ multiplex PCR. The sample lists 98,000 or so clones, around 90% occurring once. The data stem from a study of blood T cell repertoires in COVID-19. Overall study: The cDNA or gDNA used as material had been derived from T cells, B-cell-depleted T cells, or PBMCs.

Trimming shortened V by 0 bases and J by 13 bases, and 11 bases separated the two germline ends. This CDR3 comprises 13 residues. The germline CDR1 and CDR2 sequences are SGDLS and YYNGEE. J is TRBJ1-6 and V is TRBV9; D not certain. The TCR sequence derives from a human donor in a cohort sampled during active COVID-19. The material sequenced was peripheral blood. The CDR3 bases are TGTGCCAGCAGCGTAGGGTCGGGAGGGCCCCTCCACTTT. It translates to CASSVGSGGPLHF.